This TCR beta chain appears in the sequencing data of a study of OX40 agonist ivuxolimab in advanced cancers. Study details: The dose of intravenous ivuxolimab that patients received every 2 weeks ranged from 0.01 to 10 mg/kg. Having had anti-PD-1, anti-PD-L1 or anti-CTLA-4 therapy before was allowed, and about 42% had some. Findings and caveats of the study: On average, CD8+ T cells had more expanded clones than CD4+.

J gave up 1 base and V 5 bases, and 8 bases lay outside the gene matches. This CDR3 comprises 16 residues. Germline V gene data show CDR1 as MNHNY and CDR2 as SVGAGI (reference sequence). Comment on this clone: Antigen specificity is unknown.

The assay was immunoSEQ multiplex PCR, and TCRdb's table has in-frame clones only and misses some. This sample has some 100,000 clones, with approximately 90% found just once. No patient had autoimmune disease or received systemic immunosuppression. The receptor was isolated from an adult with an advanced solid tumor such as melanoma, head and neck, liver or kidney cancer. The specimen was CD4+ or CD8+ T cells sorted from blood, collected in a trial of the OX40 agonist ivuxolimab. This chain joins TRBV6-6 and TRBJ2-5; 9 bases fit TRBD2. Here the CDR3 reads CASSVSSGRSQETQYF. In DNA, the CDR3 is TGTGCCAGCAGTGTGAGTAGCGGGAGATCCCAAGAGACCCAGTACTTC.